Shown below are 5 T cell receptor beta chains from a single sample sequenced in a study of cytomegalovirus exposure and HLA in healthy donors. Primers: 60 Vbeta forward and 13 Jbeta reverse. Produced via immunoSEQ multiplex PCR; TCRdb's table is partial and in-frame only. The sample totals 70,000 or so clones. The specimen sequenced was PBMCs. Source of these receptors: a boy aged 5-17 years in good health and CMV-seronegative.

The rearrangement uses TRBV7-2 and TRBJ1-3; possible D gene TRBD1, 5 bases. The CDR3 is made up of 15 amino acids. V was clipped by 0 bases and J by 1 base, with 7 bases between them. CDR1 is SGHTA and CDR2 is FQGNSA in the germline V gene. The CDR3 nucleotides are TGTGCCAGCAGCTTAGCGTCAGGGTCTGGAAACACCATATATTTT. This sequence encodes CASSLASGSGNTIYF.

The chain recombines TRBV5-6 with TRBJ1-3; D not resolved. CDR3 length: 14 residues. V was pared by 1 base and J by 4 bases, with 9 bases between. The V gene's germline CDR1 is SGHDT and CDR2 YYEEEE. This CDR3 is CASSLNRLGNTIYF. The CDR3 nucleotides read TGTGCCAGCAGCTTGAATCGTCTAGGAAACACCATATATTTT.

The chain carries TRBV20-1 and TRBJ1-1; D is perhaps TRBD1 (5 bases). V dropped 1 base and J dropped 7 bases, with 7 bases sitting between them. Germline assignment: CDR1 DFQATT and CDR2 SNEGSKA (reference sequence). There are 11 residues in the CDR3. The CDR3 region is CSARVGREAFF. Written as DNA, the CDR3 is TGCAGTGCTAGAGTGGGGCGTGAAGCTTTCTTT.

The rearrangement uses TRBV19 and TRBJ1-2, with 7 bases identical to TRBD1. CDR1 LNHDA and CDR2 SQIVND come from the germline V gene (reference sequence). This CDR3 region has 15 residues. V trimming: 5 bases; J trimming: 0 bases; junction bases outside the gene matches: 6. The CDR3 bases are TGTGCCAGTAGTCCGGGGACAGAGACTAACTATGGCTACACCTTC. This sequence encodes CASSPGTETNYGYTF.

V gene TRBV4-2 combines with J gene TRBJ2-5; 14 bases align to TRBD2. The DNA end is more similar to TRBJ2-7, so the J call may be wrong. CDR1 LGHNA and CDR2 YNFKEQ come from the germline V gene. The CDR3 extends over 17 amino acids. The CDR3 coding sequence is TGTGCCAGCAGCCAGGGACTAGCGGGAGCTAGCTCCTACGAGCAGTACTTC. Protein sequence: CASSQGLAGASSYEQYF.